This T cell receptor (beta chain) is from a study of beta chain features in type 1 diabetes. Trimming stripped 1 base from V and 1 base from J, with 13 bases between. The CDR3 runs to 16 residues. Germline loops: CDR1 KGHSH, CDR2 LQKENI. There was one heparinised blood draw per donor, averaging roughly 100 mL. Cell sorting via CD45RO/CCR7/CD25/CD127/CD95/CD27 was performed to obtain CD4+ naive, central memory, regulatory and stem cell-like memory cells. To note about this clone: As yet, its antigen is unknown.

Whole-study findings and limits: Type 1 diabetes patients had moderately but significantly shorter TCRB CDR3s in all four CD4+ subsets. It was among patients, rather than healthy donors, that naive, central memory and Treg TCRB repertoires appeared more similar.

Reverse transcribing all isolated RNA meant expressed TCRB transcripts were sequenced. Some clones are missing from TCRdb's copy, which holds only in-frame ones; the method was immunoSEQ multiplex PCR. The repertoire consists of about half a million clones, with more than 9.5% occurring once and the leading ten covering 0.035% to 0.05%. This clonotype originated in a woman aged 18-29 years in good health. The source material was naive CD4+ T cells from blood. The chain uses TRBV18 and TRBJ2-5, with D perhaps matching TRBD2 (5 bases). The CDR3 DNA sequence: TGTGCCAGCTCACCACGTTCGGGAAGGGTCCAAGAGACCCAGTACTTC. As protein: CASSPRSGRVQETQYF.